This T cell receptor beta chain is drawn from a study of metastatic and nonmetastatic thyroid tumors (dated by TCRdb to the early 2020s). At the level of the whole study: For patients with malignant and with benign thyroid disease, the researchers compared repertoires between peripheral blood samples and tumor or nodule tissue samples. Beyond this particular receptor, the publication reports: In both blood and tumor samples, TCR beta diversity was reported to be significantly higher in malignant tumors than in benign nodules.

None of the patients had been given any treatment before thyroid surgery. Patient clinical samples collected from about 2012 to 2018 were retrospectively analysed using T-cell receptor beta sequencing. This clone has just a few counts. Its antigen is not yet known. There are no base qualities to consult, and no much larger clone falls within one base. Library method: PCR. The sample was run on an Illumina HiSeq 4000. High-throughput sequencing was used to profile the TCR beta-chain CDR3 region of every patient. In the paper's pipeline: Drawing on CDR3 differences between clinicopathological groups, the researchers built a classifier meant to tell apart patients with distant-metastatic papillary thyroid cancer. The Shannon index was used to assess repertoire diversity, and the Morisita-Horn index was used to assess tumor-blood repertoire similarity. TCRdb reworked the public reads: Q25 trimming with fastp, MiXCR clone assembly, productive beta chains retained. These V and J calls derive from TCRdb rather than the authors' analysis. Across this sample there are over 40,000 clones, with over 10% seen only once. The top ten constitute roughly 23% of the sample.

The receptor's source is a female donor with papillary thyroid cancer or a benign thyroid nodule (not recorded which). Some clones in this sample may be carry-over from other donors' samples. Source material: blood.

This receptor carries the CDR3 CASNYVSGDPNTGELFF. The DNA sequence is TGTGCCAGCAATTATGTCTCGGGAGACCCGAACACCGGGGAGCTGTTTTTT. The chain was built from TRBV6-2 or TRBV6-3 and TRBJ2-2; TRBD2 is a possible D gene, resting on 6 matching bases. The V end loses 7 bases and the J end loses 0 bases, and a stretch of 18 bases separates them. The CDR3 measures 17 amino acids from cysteine to phenylalanine. The retained sequence is limited to the CDR3, 51 bases, with the frame set at the first base. Looking up the germline V gene yields CDR1 MNHEY and CDR2 SVGEGT.